The present TCR beta chain was sequenced within a study of blood T cell repertoires in COVID-19. Study summary: The United States, Italy and Spain provided the acute and convalescent COVID-19 samples. The cDNA or gDNA used as material had been derived from T cells, B-cell-depleted T cells, or PBMCs.

This clone was seen only once. The CDR3 covers 14 residues. Trimming cost V 4 bases and J 2 bases, with 8 bases left between them. CDR1 is SGHNT, CDR2 YENEEA, per germline. Authors' analysis steps: Cell counts per sample came from amplifying reference gene primers. This table comes from immunoSEQ multiplex PCR, and its TCRdb copy is limited to in-frame clones, with some not included. V and J calls plus clone size are reproduced from that table; the DNA served to infer D and trimming. The data hold 150,000 to 200,000 clones, with 85% to 95% observed a single time. V and J are TRBV11-3 and TRBJ2-2, with unresolved D. The receptor was derived from a woman aged 45-65 years with acute or convalescent COVID-19. The sequenced sample was peripheral blood. The CDR3 nucleotides read TGTGCCAGCAGCTCAGTCTTTAACACCGGGGAGCTGTTTTTT. Amino acid sequence: CASSSVFNTGELFF.